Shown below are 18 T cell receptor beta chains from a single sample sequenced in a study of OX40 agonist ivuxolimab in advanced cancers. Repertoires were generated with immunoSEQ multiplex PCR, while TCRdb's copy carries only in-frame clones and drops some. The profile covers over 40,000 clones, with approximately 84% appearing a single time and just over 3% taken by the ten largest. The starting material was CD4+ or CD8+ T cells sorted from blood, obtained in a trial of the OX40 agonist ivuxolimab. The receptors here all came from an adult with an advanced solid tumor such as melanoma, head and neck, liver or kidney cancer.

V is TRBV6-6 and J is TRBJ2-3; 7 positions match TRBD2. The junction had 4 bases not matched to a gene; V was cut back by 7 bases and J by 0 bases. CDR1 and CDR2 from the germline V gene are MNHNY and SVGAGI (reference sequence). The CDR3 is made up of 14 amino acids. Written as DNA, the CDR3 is TGTGCCAGCAAGTTCGGGGGGAGCACAGATACGCAGTATTTT. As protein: CASKFGGSTDTQYF.

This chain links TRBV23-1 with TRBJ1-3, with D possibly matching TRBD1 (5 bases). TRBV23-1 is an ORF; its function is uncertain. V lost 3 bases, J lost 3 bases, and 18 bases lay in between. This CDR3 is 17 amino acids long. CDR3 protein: CASSHRGRGLCGNTIYF. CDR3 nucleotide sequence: TGCGCCAGCAGTCATAGAGGTAGGGGATTGTGTGGAAACACCATATATTTT.

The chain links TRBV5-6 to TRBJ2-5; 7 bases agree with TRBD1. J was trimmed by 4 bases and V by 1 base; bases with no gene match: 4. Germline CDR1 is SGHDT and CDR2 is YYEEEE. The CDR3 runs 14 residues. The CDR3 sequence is CASSLWGQRETQYF. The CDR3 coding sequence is TGTGCCAGCAGCTTGTGGGGACAGCGAGAGACCCAGTACTTC.

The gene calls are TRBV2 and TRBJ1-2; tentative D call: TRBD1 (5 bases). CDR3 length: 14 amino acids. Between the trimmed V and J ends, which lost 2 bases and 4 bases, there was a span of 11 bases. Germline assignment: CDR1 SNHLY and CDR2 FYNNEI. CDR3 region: CASSEQGFGYGYTF. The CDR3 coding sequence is TGTGCCAGCAGTGAACAGGGATTCGGCTATGGCTACACCTTC.

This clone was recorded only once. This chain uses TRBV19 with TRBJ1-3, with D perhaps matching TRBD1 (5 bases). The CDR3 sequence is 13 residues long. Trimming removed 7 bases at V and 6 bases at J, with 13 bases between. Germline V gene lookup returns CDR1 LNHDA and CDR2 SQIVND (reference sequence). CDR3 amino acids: CASNLAGANTIYF. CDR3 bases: TGTGCCAGTAACCTCGCCGGGGCAAACACCATATATTTT.

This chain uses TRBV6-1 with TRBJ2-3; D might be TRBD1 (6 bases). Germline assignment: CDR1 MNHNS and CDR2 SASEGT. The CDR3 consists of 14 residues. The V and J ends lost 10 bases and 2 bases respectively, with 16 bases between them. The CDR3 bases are TGTGCCACTCGAACGGCAGGGGTCACAGATACGCAGTATTTT. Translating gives CATRTAGVTDTQYF.

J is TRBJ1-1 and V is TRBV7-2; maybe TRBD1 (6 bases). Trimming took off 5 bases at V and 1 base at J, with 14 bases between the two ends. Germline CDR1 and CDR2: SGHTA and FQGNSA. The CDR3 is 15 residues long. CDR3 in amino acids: CASSPAGAWNTEAFF. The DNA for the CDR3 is TGTGCCAGCAGCCCCGCGGGGGCTTGGAACACTGAAGCTTTCTTT.

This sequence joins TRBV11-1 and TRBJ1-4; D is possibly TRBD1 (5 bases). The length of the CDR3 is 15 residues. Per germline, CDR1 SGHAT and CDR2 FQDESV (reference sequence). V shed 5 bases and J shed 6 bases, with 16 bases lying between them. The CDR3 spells CASSRGQGGYEKLFF. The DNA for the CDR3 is TGTGCCAGCAGCCGAGGGCAGGGAGGATATGAAAAACTGTTTTTT. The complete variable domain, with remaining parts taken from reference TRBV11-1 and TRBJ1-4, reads EAEVAQSPRYKITEKSQAVAFWCDPISGHATLYWYRQILGQGPELLVQFQDESVVDDSQLPKDRFSAERLKGVDSTLKIQPAELGDSAMYLCASSRGQGGYEKLFFGSGTQLSVL.

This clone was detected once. DNA for the CDR3: TGTGCCAGCATGCGGGACAGAACCTACGAGCAGTACTTC. Amino acids: CASMRDRTYEQYF. This chain connects TRBV2 to TRBJ2-7, with a tentative D call TRBD1 (7 bases). The CDR3 runs 13 residues. CDR1 is SNHLY, CDR2 FYNNEI, per germline. With 7 bases removed from V and 2 bases from J, the gap between germline ends came to 12 bases.

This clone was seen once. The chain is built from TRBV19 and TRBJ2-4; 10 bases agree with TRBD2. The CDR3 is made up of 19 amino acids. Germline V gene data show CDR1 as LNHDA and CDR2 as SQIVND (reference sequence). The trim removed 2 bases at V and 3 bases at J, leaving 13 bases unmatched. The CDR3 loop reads CASSIRILAGSSGKNIQYF. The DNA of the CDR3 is TGTGCCAGTAGTATAAGGATACTAGCGGGAAGTAGCGGCAAAAACATTCAGTACTTC.

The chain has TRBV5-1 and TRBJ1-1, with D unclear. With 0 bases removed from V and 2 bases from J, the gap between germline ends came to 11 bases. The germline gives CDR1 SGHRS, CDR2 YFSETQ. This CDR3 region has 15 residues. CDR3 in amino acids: CASSLEFNPNTEAFF. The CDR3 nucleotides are TGCGCCAGCAGCTTGGAGTTTAACCCAAACACTGAAGCTTTCTTT.

The CDR3 loop reads CASSIGTVGEQFF. The CDR3 DNA is TGTGCCAGTAGTATCGGAACAGTAGGTGAGCAGTTCTTC. The chain has TRBV19 and TRBJ2-1; D remains unclear. Deletions cut 3 bases from V and 9 bases from J, with 12 bases between. The CDR3 totals 13 residues. The germline V gene encodes CDR1 LNHDA and CDR2 SQIVND (reference sequence).

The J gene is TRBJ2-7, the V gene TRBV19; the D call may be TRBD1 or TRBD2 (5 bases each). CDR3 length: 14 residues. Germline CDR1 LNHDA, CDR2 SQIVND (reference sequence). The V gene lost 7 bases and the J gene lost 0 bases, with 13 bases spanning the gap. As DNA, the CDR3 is TGTGCCAGTAACCCGGGACGCCTCTCCTACGAGCAGTACTTC. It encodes CASNPGRLSYEQYF.

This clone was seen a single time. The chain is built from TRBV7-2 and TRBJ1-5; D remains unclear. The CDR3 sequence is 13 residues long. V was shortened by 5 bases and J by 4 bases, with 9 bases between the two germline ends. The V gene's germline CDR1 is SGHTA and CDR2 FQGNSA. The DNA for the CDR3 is TGTGCCAGCAGCCATGACGAGAATCAGCCCCAGCATTTT. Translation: CASSHDENQPQHF.

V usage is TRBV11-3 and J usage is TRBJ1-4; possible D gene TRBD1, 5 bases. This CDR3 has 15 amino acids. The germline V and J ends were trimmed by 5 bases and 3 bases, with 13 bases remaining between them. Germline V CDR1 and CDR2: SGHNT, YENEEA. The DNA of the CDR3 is TGTGCCAGCAGCATACGGGGGGATCCTAATGAAAAACTGTTTTTT. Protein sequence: CASSIRGDPNEKLFF.

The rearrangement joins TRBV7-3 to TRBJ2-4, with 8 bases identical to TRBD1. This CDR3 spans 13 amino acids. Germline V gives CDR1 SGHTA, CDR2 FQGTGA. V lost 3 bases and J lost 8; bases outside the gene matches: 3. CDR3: CASSLGQVDIQYF. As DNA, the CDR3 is TGTGCCAGCAGCTTGGGACAGGTGGACATTCAGTACTTC.

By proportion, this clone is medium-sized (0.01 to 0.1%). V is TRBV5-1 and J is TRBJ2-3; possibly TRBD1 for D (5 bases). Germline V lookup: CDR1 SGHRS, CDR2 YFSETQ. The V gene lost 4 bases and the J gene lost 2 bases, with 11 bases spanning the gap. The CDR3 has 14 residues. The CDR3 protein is CASSGQQYTDTQYF. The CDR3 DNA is TGCGCCAGCAGCGGACAACAGTACACAGATACGCAGTATTTT.

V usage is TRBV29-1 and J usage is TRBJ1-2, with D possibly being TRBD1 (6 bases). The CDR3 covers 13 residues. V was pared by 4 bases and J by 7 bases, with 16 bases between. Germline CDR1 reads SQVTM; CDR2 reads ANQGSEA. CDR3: CSVGESGARGYTF. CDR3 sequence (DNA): TGCAGCGTTGGGGAGTCGGGGGCGCGTGGCTACACCTTC.